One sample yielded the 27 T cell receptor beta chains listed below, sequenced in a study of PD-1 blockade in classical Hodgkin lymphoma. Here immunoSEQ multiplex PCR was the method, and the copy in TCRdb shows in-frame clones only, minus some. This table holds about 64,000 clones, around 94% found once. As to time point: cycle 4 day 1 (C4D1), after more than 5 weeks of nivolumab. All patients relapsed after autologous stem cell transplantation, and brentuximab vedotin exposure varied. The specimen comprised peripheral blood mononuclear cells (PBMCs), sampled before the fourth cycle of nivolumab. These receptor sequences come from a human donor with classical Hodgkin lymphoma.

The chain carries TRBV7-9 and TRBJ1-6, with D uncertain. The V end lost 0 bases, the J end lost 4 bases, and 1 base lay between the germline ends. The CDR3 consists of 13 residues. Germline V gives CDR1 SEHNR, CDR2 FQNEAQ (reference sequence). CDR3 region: CASSLAYNSPLHF. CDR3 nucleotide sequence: TGTGCCAGCAGCTTAGCTTATAATTCACCCCTCCACTTT.

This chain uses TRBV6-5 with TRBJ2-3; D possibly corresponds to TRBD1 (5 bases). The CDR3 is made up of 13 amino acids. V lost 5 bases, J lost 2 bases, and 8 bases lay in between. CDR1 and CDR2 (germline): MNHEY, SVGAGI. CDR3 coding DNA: TGTGCCAGCAGTCAGGACAACACAGATACGCAGTATTTT. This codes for CASSQDNTDTQYF.

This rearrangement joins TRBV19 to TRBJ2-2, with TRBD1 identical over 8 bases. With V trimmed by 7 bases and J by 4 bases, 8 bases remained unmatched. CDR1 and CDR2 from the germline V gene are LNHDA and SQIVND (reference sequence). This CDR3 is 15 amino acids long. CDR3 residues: CASTPGQGRTGELFF. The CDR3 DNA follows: TGTGCCAGTACCCCCGGACAGGGTCGCACCGGGGAGCTGTTTTTT. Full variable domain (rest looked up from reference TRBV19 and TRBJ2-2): DGGITQSPKYLFRKEGQNVTLSCEQNLNHDAMYWYRQDPGQGLRLIYYSQIVNDFQKGDIAEGYSVSREKKESFPLTVTSAQKNPTAFYLCASTPGQGRTGELFFGEGSRLTVL.

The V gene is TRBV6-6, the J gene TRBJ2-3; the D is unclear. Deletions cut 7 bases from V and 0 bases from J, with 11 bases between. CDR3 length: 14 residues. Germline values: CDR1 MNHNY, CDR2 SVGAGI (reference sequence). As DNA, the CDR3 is TGTGCCAGCAAGGAGCGATCCAGCACAGATACGCAGTATTTT. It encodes CASKERSSTDTQYF.

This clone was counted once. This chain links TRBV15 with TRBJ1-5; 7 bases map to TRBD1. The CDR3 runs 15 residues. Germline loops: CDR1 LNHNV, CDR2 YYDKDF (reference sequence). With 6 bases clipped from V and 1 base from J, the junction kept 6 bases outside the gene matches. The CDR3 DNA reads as TGTGCCACCAGGTGGACAGGTGAGAGCAATCAGCCCCAGCATTTT. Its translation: CATRWTGESNQPQHF.

The CDR3 DNA follows: TGTGCCAGCCGGGACATACACTCTGGAAACACCATATATTTT. Translating gives CASRDIHSGNTIYF. J is TRBJ1-3 and V is TRBV5-6, with TRBD1 as a possible D gene (6 bases). CDR1 is SGHDT, CDR2 YYEEEE, per germline. V shed 7 bases and J shed 0 bases, with 11 bases lying between them. This CDR3 has 14 residues.

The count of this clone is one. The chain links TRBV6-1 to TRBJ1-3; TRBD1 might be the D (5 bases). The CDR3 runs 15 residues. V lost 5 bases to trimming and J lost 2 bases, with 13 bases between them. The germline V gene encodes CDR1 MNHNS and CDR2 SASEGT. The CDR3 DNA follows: TGTGCCAGCAGTCAGCTACCGGGGCCTGGAAACACCATATATTTT. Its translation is CASSQLPGPGNTIYF.

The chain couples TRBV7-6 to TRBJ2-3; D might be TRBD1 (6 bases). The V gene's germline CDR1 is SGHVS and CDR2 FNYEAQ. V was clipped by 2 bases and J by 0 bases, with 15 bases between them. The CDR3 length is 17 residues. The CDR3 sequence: CASSLQTRTASTDTQYF. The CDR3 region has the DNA TGTGCCAGCAGCTTACAAACGCGGACAGCGAGCACAGATACGCAGTATTTT.

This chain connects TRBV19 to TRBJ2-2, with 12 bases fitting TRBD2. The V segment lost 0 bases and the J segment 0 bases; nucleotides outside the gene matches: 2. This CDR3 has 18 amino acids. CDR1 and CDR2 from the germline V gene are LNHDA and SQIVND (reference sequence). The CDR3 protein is CASSIDLAGGTNTGELFF. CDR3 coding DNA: TGTGCCAGTAGTATAGATCTAGCGGGAGGGACGAACACCGGGGAGCTGTTTTTT.

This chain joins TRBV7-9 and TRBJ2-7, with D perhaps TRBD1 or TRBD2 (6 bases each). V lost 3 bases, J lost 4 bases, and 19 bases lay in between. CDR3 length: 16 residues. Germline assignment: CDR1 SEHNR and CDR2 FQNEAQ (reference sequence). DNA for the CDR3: TGTGCCAGCAGCTTTAGGGGGGCAGGGCTGAGATACGAGCAGTACTTC. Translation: CASSFRGAGLRYEQYF.

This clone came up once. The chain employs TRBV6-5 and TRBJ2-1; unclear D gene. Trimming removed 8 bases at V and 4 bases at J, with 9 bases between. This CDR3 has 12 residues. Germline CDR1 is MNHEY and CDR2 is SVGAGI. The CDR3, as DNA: TGTGCCAGCCGGCGTGGGTACAATGAGCAGTTCTTC. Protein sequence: CASRRGYNEQFF.

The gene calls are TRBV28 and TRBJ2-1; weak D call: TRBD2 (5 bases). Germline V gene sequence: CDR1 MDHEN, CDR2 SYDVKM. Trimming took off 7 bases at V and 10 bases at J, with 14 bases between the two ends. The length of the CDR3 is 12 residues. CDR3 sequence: CASKDYSREQFF. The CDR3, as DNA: TGTGCCAGCAAAGACTATTCCCGGGAGCAGTTCTTC.

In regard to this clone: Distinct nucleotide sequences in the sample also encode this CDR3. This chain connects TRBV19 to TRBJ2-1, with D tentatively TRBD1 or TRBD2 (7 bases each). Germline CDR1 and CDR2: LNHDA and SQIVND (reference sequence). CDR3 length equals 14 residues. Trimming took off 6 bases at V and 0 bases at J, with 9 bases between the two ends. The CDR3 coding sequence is TGTGCCAGTAGCAGGGGGGGCTCCTACAATGAGCAGTTCTTC. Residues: CASSRGGSYNEQFF. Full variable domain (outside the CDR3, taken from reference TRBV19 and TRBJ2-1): DGGITQSPKYLFRKEGQNVTLSCEQNLNHDAMYWYRQDPGQGLRLIYYSQIVNDFQKGDIAEGYSVSREKKESFPLTVTSAQKNPTAFYLCASSRGGSYNEQFFGPGTRLTVL.

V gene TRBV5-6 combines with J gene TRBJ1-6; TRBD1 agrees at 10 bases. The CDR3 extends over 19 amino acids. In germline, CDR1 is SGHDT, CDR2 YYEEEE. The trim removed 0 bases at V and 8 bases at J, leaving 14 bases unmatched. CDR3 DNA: TGTGCCAGCAGCTTGGCCGACCCCCTGGACAGGGGGACGGATTCACCCCTCCACTTT. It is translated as CASSLADPLDRGTDSPLHF.

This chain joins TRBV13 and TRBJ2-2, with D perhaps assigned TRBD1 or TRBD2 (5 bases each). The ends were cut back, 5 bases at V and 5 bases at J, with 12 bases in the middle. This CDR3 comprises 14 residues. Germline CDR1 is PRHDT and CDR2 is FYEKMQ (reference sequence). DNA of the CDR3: TGTGCCAGCAGCCCCGAGGGACGGACCGGGGAGCTGTTTTTT. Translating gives CASSPEGRTGELFF.

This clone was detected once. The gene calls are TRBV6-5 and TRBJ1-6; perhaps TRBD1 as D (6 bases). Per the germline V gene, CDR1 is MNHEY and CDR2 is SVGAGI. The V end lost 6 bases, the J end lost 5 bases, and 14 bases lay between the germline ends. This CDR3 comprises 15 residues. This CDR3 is CASSPGTKDNSPLHF. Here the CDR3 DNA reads TGTGCCAGCAGCCCAGGGACAAAAGATAATTCACCCCTCCACTTT.

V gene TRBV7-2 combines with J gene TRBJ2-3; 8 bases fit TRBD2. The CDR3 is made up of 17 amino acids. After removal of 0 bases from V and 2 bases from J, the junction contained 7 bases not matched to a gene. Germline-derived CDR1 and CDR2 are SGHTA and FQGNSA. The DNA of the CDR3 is TGTGCCAGCAGCTTAGCGGCGGGGGGCCTCGCCACAGATACGCAGTATTTT. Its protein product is CASSLAAGGLATDTQYF.

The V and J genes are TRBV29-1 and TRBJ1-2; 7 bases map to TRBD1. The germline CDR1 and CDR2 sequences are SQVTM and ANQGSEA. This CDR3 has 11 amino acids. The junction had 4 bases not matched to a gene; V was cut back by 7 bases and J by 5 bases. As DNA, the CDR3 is TGCAGCGCTGGACAGGCTTATGGCTACACCTTC. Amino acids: CSAGQAYGYTF.

The CDR3 reads CASSLVDGTGYTF. DNA of the CDR3: TGTGCCAGCAGCCTGGTGGACGGGACCGGCTACACCTTC. The V and J genes are TRBV9 and TRBJ1-2; possibly TRBD1 for D (5 bases). The V gene's germline CDR1 is SGDLS and CDR2 YYNGEE. The CDR3 totals 13 residues. V lost 4 bases to trimming and J lost 8 bases, with 15 bases between them.

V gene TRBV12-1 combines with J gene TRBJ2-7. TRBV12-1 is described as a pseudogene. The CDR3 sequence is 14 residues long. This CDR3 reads CASSFRDPVYEQYF. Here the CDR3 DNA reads TGTGCCAGCAGCTTCCGGGACCCAGTCTACGAGCAGTACTTC.

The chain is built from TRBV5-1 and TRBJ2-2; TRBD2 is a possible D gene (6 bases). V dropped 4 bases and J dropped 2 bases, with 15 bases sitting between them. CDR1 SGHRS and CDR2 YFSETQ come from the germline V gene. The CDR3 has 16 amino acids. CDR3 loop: CASSPLSGRNTGELFF. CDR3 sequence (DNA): TGCGCCAGCAGCCCCCTGAGCGGGCGCAACACCGGGGAGCTGTTTTTT.

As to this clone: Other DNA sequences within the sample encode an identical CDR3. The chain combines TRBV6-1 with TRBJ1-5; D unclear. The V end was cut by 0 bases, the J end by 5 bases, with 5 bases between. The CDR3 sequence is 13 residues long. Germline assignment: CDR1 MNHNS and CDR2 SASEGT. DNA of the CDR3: TGTGCCAGCAGTGAAGCGGGCGATCAGCCCCAGCATTTT. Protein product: CASSEAGDQPQHF.

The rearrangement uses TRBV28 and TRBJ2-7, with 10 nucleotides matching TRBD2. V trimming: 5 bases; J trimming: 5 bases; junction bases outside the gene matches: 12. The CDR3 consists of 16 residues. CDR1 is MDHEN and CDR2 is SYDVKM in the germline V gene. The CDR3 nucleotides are TGTGCCAGCAGTCTAGCTAGCGGGAGAAATTACAACGAGCAGTACTTC. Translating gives CASSLASGRNYNEQYF.

This CDR3 is CASSADRDTEAFF. The CDR3 nucleotides are TGTGCCAGCAGTGCGGACAGGGACACTGAAGCTTTCTTT. The chain has TRBV6-1 and TRBJ1-1; 8 bases are shared with TRBD1. The CDR3 is 13 residues long. Trimming removed 4 bases from V and 3 bases from J; junction bases left unmatched: 1. The V gene's germline CDR1 is MNHNS and CDR2 SASEGT.

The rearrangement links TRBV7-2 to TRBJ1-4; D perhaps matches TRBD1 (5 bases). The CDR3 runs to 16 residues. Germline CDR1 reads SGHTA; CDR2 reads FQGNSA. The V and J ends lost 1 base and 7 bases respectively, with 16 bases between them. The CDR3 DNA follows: TGTGCCAGCAGCTTAGGTCGGCGGGGGTTGATTGAAAAACTGTTTTTT. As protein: CASSLGRRGLIEKLFF.

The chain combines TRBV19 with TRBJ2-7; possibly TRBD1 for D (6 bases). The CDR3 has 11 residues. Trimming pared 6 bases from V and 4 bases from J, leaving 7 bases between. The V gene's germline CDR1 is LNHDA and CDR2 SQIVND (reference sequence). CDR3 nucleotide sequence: TGTGCCAGTAGCACAGGGTACGAGCAGTACTTC. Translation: CASSTGYEQYF.

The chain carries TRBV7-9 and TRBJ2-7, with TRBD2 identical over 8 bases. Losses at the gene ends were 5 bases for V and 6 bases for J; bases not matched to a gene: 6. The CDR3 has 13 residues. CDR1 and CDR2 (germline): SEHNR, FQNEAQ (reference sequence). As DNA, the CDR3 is TGTGCCAGCAGCCCCAGCGGGAGCAGCGAGCAGTACTTC. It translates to CASSPSGSSEQYF.